These 19 T cell receptor beta chains originate from one sample sequenced in a study of OX40 agonist ivuxolimab in advanced cancers. Measured with immunoSEQ multiplex PCR; TCRdb has only the in-frame clones, and not every one. The table lists approximately 58,000 clones, roughly 90% of them singletons. Source: CD4+ or CD8+ T cells sorted from blood, taken in a trial of the OX40 agonist ivuxolimab. These receptors were collected from an adult with an advanced solid tumor such as melanoma, head and neck, liver or kidney cancer.

J is TRBJ2-1 and V is TRBV25-1; a possible D gene is TRBD2 (6 bases). Between the trimmed V and J ends, which lost 5 bases and 0 bases, there was a span of 11 bases. CDR1 and CDR2 from the germline V gene are MGHDK and SYGVNS. This CDR3 comprises 15 residues. As DNA, the CDR3 is TGTGCCAGCAGTTATAGCGGAACCTCCTACAATGAGCAGTTCTTC. Protein product: CASSYSGTSYNEQFF. The variable domain in full, with the rest retrieved from reference TRBV25-1 and TRBJ2-1, is EADIYQTPRYLVIGTGKKITLECSQTMGHDKMYWYQQDPGMELHLIHYSYGVNSTEKGDLSSESTVSRIRTEHFPLTLESARPSHTSQYLCASSYSGTSYNEQFFGPGTRLTVL.

V usage is TRBV27 and J usage is TRBJ1-1; D is uncertain. The germline CDR1 and CDR2 sequences are MNHEY and SMNVEV (reference sequence). This CDR3 has 15 amino acids. Trimming stripped 2 bases from V and 0 bases from J, with 10 bases between. The CDR3 DNA is TGTGCCAGCAGTTTAGCTGGGCGGATGAACACTGAAGCTTTCTTT. It specifies CASSLAGRMNTEAFF.

This clone was observed once. This sequence joins TRBV12-5 and TRBJ2-7; 7 positions agree with TRBD2. V lost 2 bases to trimming and J lost 5 bases; unmatched junction nucleotides: 6. The CDR3 consists of 14 residues. The V gene's germline CDR1 is LGHNT and CDR2 FRNRAP. CDR3 in amino acids: CASGLQGGIDEQYF. CDR3 bases: TGTGCTAGTGGTTTGCAGGGAGGGATTGACGAGCAGTACTTC.

The J gene is TRBJ1-5, the V gene TRBV19, with 11 bases matching TRBD1. Germline V gene sequence: CDR1 LNHDA, CDR2 SQIVND (reference sequence). This CDR3 has 17 residues. V trimming: 5 bases; J trimming: 5 bases; junction bases outside the gene matches: 11. CDR3 DNA: TGTGCCAGTAGTTCTGAGTGGACAGGGGGCGCGTATCAGCCCCAGCATTTT. Its translation is CASSSEWTGGAYQPQHF.

The chain uses TRBV6-6 and TRBJ1-2; a possible D gene is TRBD1 (6 bases). The germline gives CDR1 MNHNY, CDR2 SVGAGI (reference sequence). This CDR3 contains 12 residues. The ends were cut back, 5 bases at V and 7 bases at J, with 11 bases in the middle. For the CDR3, the DNA is TGTGCCAGCAGTGACACAGGGTCTGGCTACACCTTC. This encodes CASSDTGSGYTF.

The chain recombines TRBV5-1 with TRBJ2-7; D unresolved. V was cut by 4 bases and J by 6 bases, with 11 bases left in between. The CDR3 totals 12 residues. Germline V CDR1 and CDR2: SGHRS, YFSETQ. CDR3 nucleotide sequence: TGCGCCAGCAGCCAGGACCTTGGCGAGCAGTACTTC. Protein: CASSQDLGEQYF.

The chain employs TRBV7-8 and TRBJ2-1, with a possible D match to TRBD2 (6 bases). The V and J ends lost 5 bases and 3 bases respectively, with 17 bases between them. Germline CDR1 is SGHVS and CDR2 is FQNEAQ. This CDR3 comprises 16 residues. The CDR3 DNA sequence: TGTGCCAGCAGCCCTCCGGGAGCGGGCTTCTACAATGAGCAGTTCTTC. Translated, it gives CASSPPGAGFYNEQFF.

J is TRBJ1-5 and V is TRBV5-6; the match to TRBD1 covers 8 bases. The CDR3 consists of 14 residues. Germline CDR1 and CDR2: SGHDT and YYEEEE. The ends lost 4 bases at V and 3 bases at J; junction bases unmatched: 3. The CDR3 DNA follows: TGTGCCAGCAGCCGGGACAGGTACAATCAGCCCCAGCATTTT. Amino acid sequence: CASSRDRYNQPQHF.

The chain has TRBV20-1 and TRBJ2-7, with no clear D. This CDR3 has 11 residues. Germline-derived CDR1 and CDR2 are DFQATT and SNEGSKA (reference sequence). V gave up 3 bases and J gave up 3 bases, with 6 bases separating them. The CDR3 here is CSARAFYEQYF. DNA of the CDR3: TGCAGTGCTAGGGCATTCTACGAGCAGTACTTC.

The chain couples TRBV27 to TRBJ2-3; D ambiguous. Germline CDR1 is MNHEY and CDR2 is SMNVEV (reference sequence). This CDR3 region has 12 residues. The germline V and J ends were trimmed by 2 bases and 4 bases, with 4 bases remaining between them. CDR3 amino acids: CASSLRADTQYF. The CDR3 coding sequence is TGTGCCAGCAGTTTAAGGGCAGATACGCAGTATTTT.

V usage is TRBV7-2 and J usage is TRBJ1-5, with D hard to call. V shed 4 bases and J shed 0 bases, with 10 bases lying between them. The CDR3 sequence is 15 residues long. Germline V gene lookup returns CDR1 SGHTA and CDR2 FQGNSA. The CDR3 here is CASSSQAYSNQPQHF. In nucleotides, the CDR3 is TGTGCCAGCAGCTCTCAAGCCTATAGCAATCAGCCCCAGCATTTT.

This clone appeared a single time. The chain uses TRBV2 and TRBJ1-2; 10 bases agree with TRBD1. Germline assignment: CDR1 SNHLY and CDR2 FYNNEI. This CDR3 is 15 amino acids long. J was trimmed by 4 bases and V by 4 bases; bases with no gene match: 6. The CDR3 here is CASSVRQGAGYGYTF. CDR3 sequence (DNA): TGTGCCAGCAGTGTCAGACAGGGGGCGGGCTATGGCTACACCTTC.

The chain has TRBV10-3 and TRBJ2-1; D call uncertain. Germline V gene data show CDR1 as ENHRY and CDR2 as SYGVKD. The ends were cut back, 11 bases at V and 1 base at J, with 12 bases in the middle. The CDR3 is 13 residues long. CDR3 in DNA: TGTGCCGTTGTCCTAGGATCCTACAATGAGCAGTTCTTC. Protein sequence: CAVVLGSYNEQFF.

The V and J genes are TRBV27 and TRBJ1-4; 10 bases map to TRBD1. J gave up 8 bases and V 6 bases, and 9 bases lay outside the gene matches. Germline V lookup: CDR1 MNHEY, CDR2 SMNVEV (reference sequence). This CDR3 is built from 15 residues. As DNA, the CDR3 is TGTGCCAGCAGCCCTCGACAGGGGGCGGGGGAAAAACTGTTTTTT. As protein: CASSPRQGAGEKLFF. The whole variable domain, remainder taken from reference TRBV27 and TRBJ1-4, is EAQVTQNPRYLITVTGKKLTVTCSQNMNHEYMSWYRQDPGLGLRQIYYSMNVEVTDKGDVPEGYKVSRKEKRNFPLILESPSPNQTSLYFCASSPRQGAGEKLFFGSGTQLSVL.

V usage is TRBV10-3 and J usage is TRBJ2-1, with TRBD1 matching 9 bases. J lost 6 bases, V lost 7 bases, and 7 bases had no gene match. Per the germline V gene, CDR1 is ENHRY and CDR2 is SYGVKD. The CDR3 length is 14 residues. DNA for the CDR3: TGTGCCATCACTCCCCGGGACAGGGTCAATGAGCAGTTCTTC. Translating it yields CAITPRDRVNEQFF.

This chain joins TRBV5-1 and TRBJ2-2; TRBD2 matches 7 bases. Trimming at V came to 5 bases and at J to 0 bases, leaving 4 bases not matched to a gene. The CDR3 totals 15 residues. Per the germline V gene, CDR1 is SGHRS and CDR2 is YFSETQ. The CDR3 sequence: CASSRGRSNTGELFF. As DNA, the CDR3 is TGCGCCAGCAGTCGCGGGAGATCGAACACCGGGGAGCTGTTTTTT. Filled out from reference TRBV5-1 and TRBJ2-2, the complete variable domain reads KAGVTQTPRYLIKTRGQQVTLSCSPISGHRSVSWYQQTPGQGLQFLFEYFSETQRNKGNFPGRFSGRQFSNSRSEMNVSTLELGDSALYLCASSRGRSNTGELFFGEGSRLTVL.

V is TRBV7-2 and J is TRBJ1-2; D is perhaps TRBD1 (5 bases). Trimming removed 4 bases from V and 1 base from J, with 13 bases in between. CDR1 and CDR2 from the germline V gene are SGHTA and FQGNSA. The CDR3 runs to 15 residues. The CDR3 region has the DNA TGTGCCAGCAGCTATGACAGTACCCTTAACTATGGCTACACCTTC. Residues: CASSYDSTLNYGYTF.

This chain uses TRBV9 with TRBJ2-2; D is possibly TRBD2 (5 bases). Germline CDR1 and CDR2: SGDLS and YYNGEE. CDR3 length: 16 residues. Trimming stripped 0 bases from V and 3 bases from J, with 12 bases between. CDR3 sequence reads: CASSVVRGSDTGELFF. The CDR3 nucleotides read TGTGCCAGCAGCGTAGTAAGAGGGTCGGACACCGGGGAGCTGTTTTTT.

The CDR3 DNA follows: TGCGCCAGCGGACTAGCGGGAGGGAATGAGCAGTTCTTC. Translating gives CASGLAGGNEQFF. V usage is TRBV5-1 and J usage is TRBJ2-1; 15 bases are a match to TRBD2. With 7 bases clipped from V and 7 bases from J, the junction kept 0 bases outside the gene matches. This CDR3 region has 13 residues. Looked up from germline, CDR1 is SGHRS and CDR2 is YFSETQ.